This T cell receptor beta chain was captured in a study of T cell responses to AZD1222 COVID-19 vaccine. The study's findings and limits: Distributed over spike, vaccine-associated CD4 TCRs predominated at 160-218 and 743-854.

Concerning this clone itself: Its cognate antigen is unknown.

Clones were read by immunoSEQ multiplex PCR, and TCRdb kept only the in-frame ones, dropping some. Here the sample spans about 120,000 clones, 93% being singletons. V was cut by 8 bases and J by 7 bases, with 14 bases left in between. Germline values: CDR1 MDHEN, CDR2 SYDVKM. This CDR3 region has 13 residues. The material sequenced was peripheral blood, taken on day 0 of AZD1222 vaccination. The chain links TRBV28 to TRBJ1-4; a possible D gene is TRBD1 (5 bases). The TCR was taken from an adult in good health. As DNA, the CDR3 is TGTGCCAGCGCCCAGGGTGGTCGTGAAAAACTGTTTTTT. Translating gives CASAQGGREKLFF.